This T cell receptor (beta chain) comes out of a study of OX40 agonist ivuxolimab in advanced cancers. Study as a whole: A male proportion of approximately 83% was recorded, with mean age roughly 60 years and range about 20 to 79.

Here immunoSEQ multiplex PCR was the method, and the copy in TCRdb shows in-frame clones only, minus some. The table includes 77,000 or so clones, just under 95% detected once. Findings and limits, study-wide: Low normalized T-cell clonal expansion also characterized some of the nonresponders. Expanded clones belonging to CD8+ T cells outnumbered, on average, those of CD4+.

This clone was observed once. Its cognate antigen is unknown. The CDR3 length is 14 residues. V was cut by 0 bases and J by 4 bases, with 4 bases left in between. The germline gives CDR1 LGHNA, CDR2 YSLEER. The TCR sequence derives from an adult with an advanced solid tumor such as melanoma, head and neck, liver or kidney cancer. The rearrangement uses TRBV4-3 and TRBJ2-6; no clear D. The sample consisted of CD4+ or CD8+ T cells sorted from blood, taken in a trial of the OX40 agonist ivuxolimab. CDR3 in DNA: TGCGCCAGCAGCCAAGAATCCGGGGCCAACGTCCTGACTTTC. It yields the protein CASSQESGANVLTF.